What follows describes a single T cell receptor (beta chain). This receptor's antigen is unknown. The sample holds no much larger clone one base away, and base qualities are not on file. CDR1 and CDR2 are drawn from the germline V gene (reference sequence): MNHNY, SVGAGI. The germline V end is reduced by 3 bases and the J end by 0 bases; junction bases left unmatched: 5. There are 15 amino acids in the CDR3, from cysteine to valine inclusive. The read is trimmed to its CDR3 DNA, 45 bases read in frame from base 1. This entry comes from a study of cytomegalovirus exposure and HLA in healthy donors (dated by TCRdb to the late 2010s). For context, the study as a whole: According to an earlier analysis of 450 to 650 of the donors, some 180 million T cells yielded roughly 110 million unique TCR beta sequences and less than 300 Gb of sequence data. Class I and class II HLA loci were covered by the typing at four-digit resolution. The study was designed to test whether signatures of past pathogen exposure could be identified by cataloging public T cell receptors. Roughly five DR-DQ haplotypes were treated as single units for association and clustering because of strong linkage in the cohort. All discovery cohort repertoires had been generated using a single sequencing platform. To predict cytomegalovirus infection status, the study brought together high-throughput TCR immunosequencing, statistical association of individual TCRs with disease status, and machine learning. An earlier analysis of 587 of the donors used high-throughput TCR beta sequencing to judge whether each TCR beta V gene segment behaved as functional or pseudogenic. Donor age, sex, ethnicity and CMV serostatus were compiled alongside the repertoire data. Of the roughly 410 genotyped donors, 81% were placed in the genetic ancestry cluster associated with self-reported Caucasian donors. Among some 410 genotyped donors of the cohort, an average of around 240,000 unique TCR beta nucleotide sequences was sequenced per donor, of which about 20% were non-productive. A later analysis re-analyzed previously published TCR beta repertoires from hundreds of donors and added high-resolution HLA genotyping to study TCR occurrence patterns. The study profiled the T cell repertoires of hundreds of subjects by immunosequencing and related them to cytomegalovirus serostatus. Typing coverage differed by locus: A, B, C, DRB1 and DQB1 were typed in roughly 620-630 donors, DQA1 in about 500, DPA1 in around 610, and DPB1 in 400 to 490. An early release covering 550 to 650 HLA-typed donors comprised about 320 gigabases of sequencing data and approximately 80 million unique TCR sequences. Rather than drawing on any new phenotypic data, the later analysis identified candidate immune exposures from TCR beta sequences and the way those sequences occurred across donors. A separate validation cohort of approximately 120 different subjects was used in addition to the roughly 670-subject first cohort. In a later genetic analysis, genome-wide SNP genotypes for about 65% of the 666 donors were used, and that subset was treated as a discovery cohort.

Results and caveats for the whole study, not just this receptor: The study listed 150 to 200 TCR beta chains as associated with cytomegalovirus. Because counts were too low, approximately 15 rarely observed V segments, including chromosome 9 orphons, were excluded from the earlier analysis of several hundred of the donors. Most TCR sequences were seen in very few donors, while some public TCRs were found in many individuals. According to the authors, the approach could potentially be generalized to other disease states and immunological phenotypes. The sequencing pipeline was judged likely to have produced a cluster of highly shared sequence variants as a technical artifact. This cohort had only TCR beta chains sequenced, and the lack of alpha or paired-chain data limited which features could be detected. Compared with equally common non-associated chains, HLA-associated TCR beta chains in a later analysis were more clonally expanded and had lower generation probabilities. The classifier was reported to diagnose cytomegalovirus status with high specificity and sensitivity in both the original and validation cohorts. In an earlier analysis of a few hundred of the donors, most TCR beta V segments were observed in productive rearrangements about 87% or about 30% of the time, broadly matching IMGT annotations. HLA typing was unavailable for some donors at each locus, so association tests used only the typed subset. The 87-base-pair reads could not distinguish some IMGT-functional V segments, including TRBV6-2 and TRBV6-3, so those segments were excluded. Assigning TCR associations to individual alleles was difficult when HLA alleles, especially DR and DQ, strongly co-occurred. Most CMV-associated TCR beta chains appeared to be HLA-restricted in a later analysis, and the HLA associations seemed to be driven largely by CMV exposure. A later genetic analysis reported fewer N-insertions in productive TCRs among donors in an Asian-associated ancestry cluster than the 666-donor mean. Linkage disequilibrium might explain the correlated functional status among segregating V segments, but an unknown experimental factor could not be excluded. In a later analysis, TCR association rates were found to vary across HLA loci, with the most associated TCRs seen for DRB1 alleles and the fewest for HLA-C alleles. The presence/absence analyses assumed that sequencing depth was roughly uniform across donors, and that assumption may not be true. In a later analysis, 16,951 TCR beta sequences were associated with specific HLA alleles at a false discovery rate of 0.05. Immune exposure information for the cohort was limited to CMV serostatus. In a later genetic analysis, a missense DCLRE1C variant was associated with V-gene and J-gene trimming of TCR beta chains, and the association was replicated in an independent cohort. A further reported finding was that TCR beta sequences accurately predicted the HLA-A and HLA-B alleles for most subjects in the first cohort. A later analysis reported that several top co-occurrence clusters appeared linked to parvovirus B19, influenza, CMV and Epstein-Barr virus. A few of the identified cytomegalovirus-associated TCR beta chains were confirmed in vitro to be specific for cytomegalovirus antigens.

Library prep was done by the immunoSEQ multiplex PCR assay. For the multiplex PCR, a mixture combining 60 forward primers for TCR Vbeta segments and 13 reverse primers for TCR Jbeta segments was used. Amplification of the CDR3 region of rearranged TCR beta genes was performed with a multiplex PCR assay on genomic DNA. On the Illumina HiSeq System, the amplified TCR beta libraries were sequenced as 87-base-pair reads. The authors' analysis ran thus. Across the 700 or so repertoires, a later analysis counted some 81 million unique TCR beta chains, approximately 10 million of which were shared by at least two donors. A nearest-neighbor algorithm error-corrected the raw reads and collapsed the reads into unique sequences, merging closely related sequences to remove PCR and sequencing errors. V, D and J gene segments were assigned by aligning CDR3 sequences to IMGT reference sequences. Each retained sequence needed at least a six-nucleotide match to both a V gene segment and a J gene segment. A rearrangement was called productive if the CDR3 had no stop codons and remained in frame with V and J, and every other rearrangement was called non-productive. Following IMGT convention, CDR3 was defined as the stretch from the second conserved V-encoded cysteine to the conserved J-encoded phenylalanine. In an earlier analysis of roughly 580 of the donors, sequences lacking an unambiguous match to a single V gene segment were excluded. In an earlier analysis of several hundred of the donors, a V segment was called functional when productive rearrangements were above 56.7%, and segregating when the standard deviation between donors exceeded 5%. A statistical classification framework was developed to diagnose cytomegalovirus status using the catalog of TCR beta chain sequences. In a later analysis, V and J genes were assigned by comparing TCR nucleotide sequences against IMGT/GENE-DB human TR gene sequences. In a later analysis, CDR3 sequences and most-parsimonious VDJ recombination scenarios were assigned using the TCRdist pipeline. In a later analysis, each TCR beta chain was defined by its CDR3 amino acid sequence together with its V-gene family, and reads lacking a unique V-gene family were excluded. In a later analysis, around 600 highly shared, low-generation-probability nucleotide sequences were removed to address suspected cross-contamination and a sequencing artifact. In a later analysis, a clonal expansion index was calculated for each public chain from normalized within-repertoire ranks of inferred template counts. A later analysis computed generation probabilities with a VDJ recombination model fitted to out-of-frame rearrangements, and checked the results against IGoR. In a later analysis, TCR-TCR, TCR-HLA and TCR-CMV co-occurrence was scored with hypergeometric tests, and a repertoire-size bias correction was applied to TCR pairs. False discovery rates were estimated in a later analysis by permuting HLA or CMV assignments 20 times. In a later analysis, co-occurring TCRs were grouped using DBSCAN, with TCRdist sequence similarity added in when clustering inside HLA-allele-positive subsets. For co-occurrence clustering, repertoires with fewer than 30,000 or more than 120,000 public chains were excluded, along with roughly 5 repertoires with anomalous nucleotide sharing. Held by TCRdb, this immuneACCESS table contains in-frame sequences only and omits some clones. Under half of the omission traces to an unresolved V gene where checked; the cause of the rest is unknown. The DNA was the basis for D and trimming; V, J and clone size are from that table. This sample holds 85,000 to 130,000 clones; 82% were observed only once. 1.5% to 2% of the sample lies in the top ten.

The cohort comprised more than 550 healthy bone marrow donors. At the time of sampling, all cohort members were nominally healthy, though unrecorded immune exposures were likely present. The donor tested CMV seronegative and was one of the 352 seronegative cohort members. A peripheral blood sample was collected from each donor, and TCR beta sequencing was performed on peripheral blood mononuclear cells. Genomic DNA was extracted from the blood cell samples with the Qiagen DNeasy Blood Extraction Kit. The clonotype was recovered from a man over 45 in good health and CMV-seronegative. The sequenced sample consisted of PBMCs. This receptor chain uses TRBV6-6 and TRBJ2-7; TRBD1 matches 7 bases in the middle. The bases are TGTGCCAGCAGTTATTTAGGGGGCAGCTCCTACGAGCAGTACGTC. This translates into CASSYLGGSSYEQYV.